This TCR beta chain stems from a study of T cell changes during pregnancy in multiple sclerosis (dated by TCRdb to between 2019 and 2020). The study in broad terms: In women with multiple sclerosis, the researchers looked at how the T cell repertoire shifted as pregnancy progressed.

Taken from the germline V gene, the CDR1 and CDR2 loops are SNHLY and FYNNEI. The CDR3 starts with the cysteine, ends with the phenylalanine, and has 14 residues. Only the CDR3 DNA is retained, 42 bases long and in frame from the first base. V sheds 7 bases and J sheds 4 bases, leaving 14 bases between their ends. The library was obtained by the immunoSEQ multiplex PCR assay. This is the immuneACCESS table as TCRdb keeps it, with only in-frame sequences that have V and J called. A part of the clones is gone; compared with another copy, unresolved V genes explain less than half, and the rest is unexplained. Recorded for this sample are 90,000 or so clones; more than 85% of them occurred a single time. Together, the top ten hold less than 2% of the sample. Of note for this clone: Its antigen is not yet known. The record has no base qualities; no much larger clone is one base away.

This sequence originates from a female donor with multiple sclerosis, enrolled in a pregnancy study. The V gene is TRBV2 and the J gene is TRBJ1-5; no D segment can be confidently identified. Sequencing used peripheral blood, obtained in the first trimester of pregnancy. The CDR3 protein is CASIEGRGNQPQHF. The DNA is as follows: TGTGCCAGCATAGAGGGTCGGGGAAATCAGCCCCAGCATTTT.